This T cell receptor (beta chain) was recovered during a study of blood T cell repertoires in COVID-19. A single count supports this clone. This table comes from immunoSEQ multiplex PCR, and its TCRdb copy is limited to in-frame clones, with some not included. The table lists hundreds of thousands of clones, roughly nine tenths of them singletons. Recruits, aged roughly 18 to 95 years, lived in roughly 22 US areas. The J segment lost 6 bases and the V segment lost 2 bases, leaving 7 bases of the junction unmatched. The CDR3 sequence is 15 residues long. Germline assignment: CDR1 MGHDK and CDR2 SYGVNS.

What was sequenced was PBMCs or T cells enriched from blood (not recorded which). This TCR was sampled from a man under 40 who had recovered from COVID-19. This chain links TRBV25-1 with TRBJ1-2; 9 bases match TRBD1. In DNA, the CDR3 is TGTGCCAGCAGTGAAGGACAGGGGAGGCGGAATGGCTACACCTTC. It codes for CASSEGQGRRNGYTF.